Included here is one TCR beta chain sequence, with context. The record originates from a study of T cells after posttransplantation cyclophosphamide. Produced via immunoSEQ multiplex PCR; TCRdb's table is partial and in-frame only. The repertoire consists of 47,000 or so clones, with roughly 92% occurring once and the leading ten covering around 2.9%. This TCR was recovered from a woman aged 45-60 years in good health and a related stem cell transplant donor. Sequencing input: PBMCs.

CDR3 amino acids: CASSWDSEKLFF. DNA for the CDR3: TGCGCCAGCAGCTGGGACAGTGAAAAACTGTTTTTT. The genes are TRBV5-1 and TRBJ1-4; 7 positions agree with TRBD1. The V segment lost 3 bases and the J segment 7 bases; nucleotides outside the gene matches: 0. CDR3 length equals 12 residues. Germline-derived CDR1 and CDR2 are SGHRS and YFSETQ.